Below, one T cell receptor beta chain is given with its context. Its target is unknown. Assay: immunoSEQ multiplex PCR; the TCRdb copy retains only in-frame clones and omits some. The table records approximately 12,000 clones, 55% to 70% of them present only once. These data originate in a study of chemoradiotherapy in HPV16-positive cancers. About the research overall: A couple of HPV16-positive patients' cells yielded candidate HPV-specific clones and common motifs.

Study observations and caveats: Better recurrence-free survival went with HPV-responsive T-cell expansion in HPV16-positive patients.

Germline lookup yields CDR1 MDHEN and CDR2 SYDVKM. The germline V and J ends were trimmed by 4 bases and 1 base, with 10 bases remaining between them. The CDR3 consists of 14 residues. The chain is built from TRBV28 and TRBJ1-1; no firm D call. The sample was acquired from a patient who underwent chemoradiotherapy. The TCR was taken from a human donor with HPV-associated anogenital cancer. The CDR3 nucleotides are TGTGCCAGCAGTTCGCTGAAATCGAACACTGAAGCTTTCTTT. Its translation is CASSSLKSNTEAFF.